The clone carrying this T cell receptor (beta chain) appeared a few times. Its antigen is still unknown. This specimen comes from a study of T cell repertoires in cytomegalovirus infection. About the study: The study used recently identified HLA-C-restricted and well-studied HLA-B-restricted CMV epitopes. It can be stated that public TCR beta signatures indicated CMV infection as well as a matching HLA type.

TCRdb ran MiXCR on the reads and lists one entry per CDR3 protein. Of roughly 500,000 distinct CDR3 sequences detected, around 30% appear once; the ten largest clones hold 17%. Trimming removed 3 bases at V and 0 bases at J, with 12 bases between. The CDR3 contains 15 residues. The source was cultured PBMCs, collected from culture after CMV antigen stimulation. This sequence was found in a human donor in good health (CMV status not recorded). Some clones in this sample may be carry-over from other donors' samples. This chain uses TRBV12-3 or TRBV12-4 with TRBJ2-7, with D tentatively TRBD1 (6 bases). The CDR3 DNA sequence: TGTGCCAGCAGTTTCCCGGGACAAAACTCCTACGAGCAGTACTTC. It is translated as CASSFPGQNSYEQYF.